This entry is about one T cell receptor beta chain. The source of the sample is a study of control samples from healthy donors and cancer patients. Measured with immunoSEQ multiplex PCR; TCRdb has only the in-frame clones, and not every one. This sample has 120,000 or so clones, with more than 75% found just once. Germline assignment: CDR1 DFQATT and CDR2 SNEGSKA (reference sequence). The CDR3 runs to 11 residues. V shed 5 bases and J shed 8 bases, with 11 bases lying between them. The chain has TRBV20-1 and TRBJ2-3; D may be TRBD1 or TRBD2 (5 bases each). The source material was blood. The receptor was derived from a man aged 18 to 30 in good health. CDR3 bases: TGCAGTGCTGGGGCTGAGGGTACGCAGTATTTT. Residues: CSAGAEGTQYF.